This T cell receptor (beta chain) was found in a study of CD8+ T cells in alopecia areata. Whole-study results and caveats: Compared with normal scalp, lesional scalp had higher clonality and more expanded CD8+ clones.

Only a few counts were recorded for this clone. Its antigen remains unknown. At one end the junction does not follow the germline gene, possibly because of a read error. The CDR3 runs 15 residues. Germline CDR1 reads SGHRS; CDR2 reads YFSETQ. Reverse transcribed after extraction, RNA yielded cDNA as the sequencing template. Clones were read by immunoSEQ multiplex PCR, and TCRdb kept only the in-frame ones, dropping some. The sample consists of about 110,000 clones, approximately 63% of them appearing once. The chain has TRBV5-1 and TRBJ1-6; D is undetermined. This sequence was found in a human donor in good health. The material sequenced was CD8+ T cells sorted from blood. CDR3 nucleotide sequence: TGCGCCAGCAGCTTGGAGGGCGGTTATACTTCACCCCTCCACTTT. Residues: CASSLEGGYTSPLHF.